Below, 19 T cell receptor beta chains from the same sample are listed, as sequenced in a study of blood T cell repertoires in COVID-19 (TCRdb year 2020). The receptor library was made with the immunoSEQ multiplex PCR assay. Not all clones reach the TCRdb copy of this immuneACCESS table, which keeps in-frame sequences only. Checked studies attribute under half of the gap to unresolved V genes and leave the rest unexplained. The sample table holds tens of thousands of clones, of which just over 90% were seen once. The ten biggest clones cover approximately 4% of the sample. Sequencing used peripheral blood. The receptors here all came from a man between 60 and 70 years old with acute or convalescent COVID-19.

The count of this clone is one. The chain combines TRBV20-1 with TRBJ2-5, with D unresolved. The length of the CDR3 is 11 residues. Germline V gives CDR1 DFQATT, CDR2 SNEGSKA (reference sequence). The ends were cut back, 3 bases at V and 9 bases at J, with 11 bases in the middle. CDR3 sequence (DNA): TGCAGTGCTAGCGTCAGATTGGCCCAGTACTTC. Its translation: CSASVRLAQYF.

The V gene is TRBV6-5, the J gene TRBJ1-2; weak D call: TRBD1 (5 bases). The CDR3 runs to 13 residues. Germline V CDR1 and CDR2: MNHEY, SVGAGI. The V and J ends lost 4 bases and 5 bases respectively, with 11 bases between them. The CDR3 bases are TGTGCCAGCAGTTTAAGGCAGGGTTATGGCTACACCTTC. Translating gives CASSLRQGYGYTF.

This clone appeared a few times. J is TRBJ2-3 and V is TRBV3-1 (or the pseudogene TRBV3-2); no firm D call. Germline V CDR1 and CDR2: LGHDT, YNNKEL (reference sequence). Trimming took 6 bases from V and 6 from J, leaving 10 bases between them. The length of the CDR3 is 12 residues. CDR3 amino acids: CASSLQMDTQYF. CDR3 DNA: TGTGCCAGCAGTCTTCAGATGGATACGCAGTATTTT.

This chain's CDR3 is CASTAWNDRSKNTGELFF. As DNA, the CDR3 is TGTGCCAGCACTGCTTGGAATGACAGATCTAAGAACACCGGGGAGCTGTTTTTT. The chain couples TRBV27 to TRBJ2-2; D is possibly TRBD1 (5 bases). The CDR3 totals 18 residues. Germline V CDR1 and CDR2: MNHEY, SMNVEV (reference sequence). V was shortened by 7 bases and J by 1 base, with 22 bases between the two germline ends.

Only one count was recorded for this clone. This chain uses TRBV27 with TRBJ2-7; 8 bases are shared with TRBD1. Germline lookup yields CDR1 MNHEY and CDR2 SMNVEV (reference sequence). The CDR3 covers 14 residues. The junction had 6 bases not matched to a gene; V was cut back by 3 bases and J by 5 bases. CDR3 sequence: CASSFRGRMDEQYV. CDR3 DNA: TGTGCCAGCAGTTTCAGGGGGCGAATGGACGAGCAGTACGTC.

In this sample, this clone turned up once. The chain uses TRBV18 and TRBJ1-2, with D tentatively TRBD1 (6 bases). With 1 base removed from V and 0 bases from J, the gap between germline ends came to 12 bases. The CDR3 contains 16 residues. Germline-derived CDR1 and CDR2 are KGHSH and LQKENI. For the CDR3, the DNA is TGTGCCAGCTCACCACGGGGGACAAATGCTAACTATGGCTACACCTTC. It yields the protein CASSPRGTNANYGYTF.

The chain uses TRBV5-1 and TRBJ2-3; 8 nucleotides match TRBD2. The germline V gene encodes CDR1 SGHRS and CDR2 YFSETQ. V gave up 1 base and J gave up 0 bases; unmatched junction bases: 4. The CDR3 has 16 residues. CDR3 protein: CASSLFSGGSTDTQYF. DNA of the CDR3: TGCGCCAGCAGCTTGTTTTCGGGAGGGAGCACAGATACGCAGTATTTT.

This chain connects TRBV7-3 to TRBJ2-7; 8 bases agree with TRBD2. CDR3 size: 15 residues. V lost 3 bases and J lost 0; bases outside the gene matches: 4. CDR1 is SGHTA and CDR2 is FQGTGA in the germline V gene. The CDR3 DNA reads TGTGCCAGCAGCTTGGGACGGGAGGGCTCCTACGAGCAGTACTTC. Translating it yields CASSLGREGSYEQYF.

The chain recombines TRBV2 with TRBJ1-5; the match to TRBD1 covers 8 bases. The ends lost 6 bases at V and 7 bases at J; junction bases unmatched: 14. This CDR3 has 16 residues. Per germline, CDR1 SNHLY and CDR2 FYNNEI. Written as DNA, the CDR3 is TGTGCCAGCAGCCTTGATGGACAGGGCAGGGGACAGCCCCAGCATTTT. Residues: CASSLDGQGRGQPQHF.

The chain has TRBV6-4 and TRBJ1-1; 8 bases align to TRBD1. Germline trimming cut 6 bases from V and 1 base from J; bases unmatched to any gene: 7. This CDR3 contains 15 residues. Germline V lookup: CDR1 MRHNA, CDR2 SNTAGT. The CDR3 region is CASRTSGTGNTEAFF. DNA for the CDR3: TGTGCCAGCAGGACCTCCGGGACAGGGAACACTGAAGCTTTCTTT.

The chain couples TRBV4-2 to TRBJ1-1; D unclear. Trimming took 0 bases from V and 1 from J, leaving 6 bases between them. Looked up from germline, CDR1 is LGHNA and CDR2 is YNFKEQ. The CDR3 runs 14 residues. The CDR3 spells CASSQDSGNTEAFF. The CDR3 nucleotides are TGTGCCAGCAGCCAAGATTCAGGGAACACTGAAGCTTTCTTT.

The V gene is TRBV6-6, the J gene TRBJ2-3; D is ambiguous. V was pared by 3 bases and J by 3 bases, with 10 bases between. This CDR3 spans 14 amino acids. CDR1 MNHNY and CDR2 SVGAGI come from the germline V gene (reference sequence). CDR3 loop: CASSYNSATDTQYF. As DNA, the CDR3 is TGTGCCAGCAGTTATAATAGTGCGACAGATACGCAGTATTTT.

The genes are TRBV12-3 or TRBV12-4 and TRBJ2-5; 8 bases match TRBD1. Trimming cost V 1 base and J 9 bases; bases outside gene matches: 4. The CDR3 runs to 13 residues. CDR3 DNA: TGTGCCAGCAGTTTAGGGTACAGGGGGTCCCAGTACTTC. Translating gives CASSLGYRGSQYF.

This clone has just one count. The V gene is TRBV5-1, the J gene TRBJ1-1, with TRBD1 as a possible D gene (6 bases). The CDR3 is made up of 14 amino acids. Germline V lookup: CDR1 SGHRS, CDR2 YFSETQ. The V gene lost 1 base and the J gene lost 0 bases, with 7 bases spanning the gap. This CDR3 is CASSLTGLNTEAFF. The DNA of the CDR3 is TGCGCCAGCAGCTTGACAGGGTTGAACACTGAAGCTTTCTTT.

The chain has TRBV2 and TRBJ1-5, with 9 bases aligning to TRBD1. The CDR3 has 14 amino acids. The germline V gene encodes CDR1 SNHLY and CDR2 FYNNEI. The V segment lost 6 bases and the J segment 5 bases; nucleotides outside the gene matches: 5. The CDR3 bases are TGTGCCAGCAGCGTCGACAGGGGGTATCAGCCCCAGCATTTT. Translation: CASSVDRGYQPQHF.

This chain joins TRBV10-3 and TRBJ2-2; 9 bases are a match to TRBD2. Germline V CDR1 and CDR2: ENHRY, SYGVKD. The CDR3 consists of 16 residues. Trimming removed 6 bases from V and 3 bases from J; junction bases left unmatched: 8. The CDR3 coding sequence is TGTGCCATCAGATCCGGGGCTAGCGGGGACACCGGGGAGCTGTTTTTT. As protein: CAIRSGASGDTGELFF.

This clone occurred a few times. The V call is TRBV2, the J call TRBJ2-5, with D maybe TRBD1 (6 bases). In germline, CDR1 is SNHLY, CDR2 FYNNEI. This CDR3 comprises 13 residues. V shed 8 bases and J shed 3 bases, with 13 bases lying between them. CDR3 bases: TGTGCCAGCTCACTACAGGGTAAAGAGACCCAGTACTTC. This encodes CASSLQGKETQYF.

This chain connects TRBV18 to TRBJ2-2; D perhaps matches TRBD1 (6 bases). V was cut by 3 bases and J by 1 base, with 12 bases left in between. The CDR3 contains 16 residues. Germline CDR1 and CDR2: KGHSH and LQKENI. CDR3 nucleotide sequence: TGTGCCAGCTCACCTAGACGGACAGAGAACACCGGGGAGCTGTTTTTT. As protein: CASSPRRTENTGELFF.

V is TRBV19 and J is TRBJ1-1; the match to TRBD1 covers 7 bases. With V trimmed by 3 bases and J by 5 bases, 6 bases remained unmatched. CDR1 and CDR2 from the germline V gene are LNHDA and SQIVND (reference sequence). CDR3 length: 14 residues. The CDR3 nucleotides read TGTGCCAGTAGTATGGCACAGGGGAGGACTGAAGCTTTCTTT. Translating gives CASSMAQGRTEAFF. Filled out from reference TRBV19 and TRBJ1-1, the complete variable domain reads DGGITQSPKYLFRKEGQNVTLSCEQNLNHDAMYWYRQDPGQGLRLIYYSQIVNDFQKGDIAEGYSVSREKKESFPLTVTSAQKNPTAFYLCASSMAQGRTEAFFGQGTRLTVV.